This T cell receptor (beta chain) derives from a study of blood T cell repertoires in COVID-19. In the study overall: COVID-19 samples from acute and convalescent phases originated in the United States, Italy and Spain. T cells, B-cell-depleted T cells, or PBMCs provided the cDNA or gDNA that served as material.

This clone was observed a single time. In the authors' methods: Researchers report that nucleated cell counts were estimated from reference gene primer amplification. Generated by immunoSEQ multiplex PCR, the TCRdb table keeps only in-frame clones and is missing some. V and J calls and clone size come straight from that table; D and trimming were deduced from the DNA. The data contain 300,000 or so clones, 85% to 90% of them singletons. This receptor was obtained from a woman in her 40s with acute or convalescent COVID-19. Sequencing was carried out using peripheral blood.

The CDR3 region is CASRERGRGVYGYTF. The CDR3 nucleotides read TGTGCCAGTAGAGAAAGGGGCAGGGGAGTCTATGGCTACACCTTC. This chain uses TRBV19 with TRBJ1-2; D perhaps matches TRBD1 (6 bases). CDR1 LNHDA and CDR2 SQIVND come from the germline V gene (reference sequence). Trimming took off 6 bases at V and 4 bases at J, with 18 bases between the two ends. This CDR3 comprises 15 residues.